This entry lists 18 T cell receptor beta chains sequenced from one sample in a study of CD8+ T cells in alopecia areata. Treatment in this sample: oral pan-JAK inhibitor, 5-10 mg twice daily. Extracted RNA was reverse transcribed, and the resulting cDNA served as sequencing template. The table came from immunoSEQ multiplex PCR; TCRdb's copy has only in-frame clones and leaves some out. The sample consists of more than 200,000 clones, 64% of them appearing once. The sequencing here drew on CD4+ T cells sorted from blood, taken at week 4, from a patient treated with tofacitinib. The receptors stem from a human donor with alopecia areata.

This clone showed up just a few times. V and J are TRBV7-2 and TRBJ1-2; D call uncertain. V shed 1 base and J shed 8 bases, with 14 bases lying between them. The germline V gene encodes CDR1 SGHTA and CDR2 FQGNSA. CDR3 size: 14 residues. The CDR3 sequence is CASSLEVGLDGYTF. CDR3 bases: TGTGCCAGCAGCTTAGAAGTCGGCTTAGACGGCTACACCTTC.

The chain uses TRBV6-5 and TRBJ2-3; 10 nucleotides agree with TRBD1. V trimming: 2 bases; J trimming: 4 bases; junction bases outside the gene matches: 3. Germline V lookup: CDR1 MNHEY, CDR2 SVGAGI. CDR3 length equals 15 residues. CDR3 protein: CASSYKGQGSDTQYF. CDR3 coding DNA: TGTGCCAGCAGTTACAAGGGACAGGGGTCAGATACGCAGTATTTT.

The table lists this clone with a few counts. This rearrangement joins TRBV27 to TRBJ1-2; D is ambiguous. The CDR3 runs to 15 residues. CDR1 is MNHEY, CDR2 SMNVEV, per germline (reference sequence). V dropped 2 bases and J dropped 7 bases, with 17 bases sitting between them. The CDR3 sequence is CASSLRAKGAPGYTF. In DNA form, the CDR3 reads TGTGCCAGCAGTTTACGGGCAAAGGGAGCACCTGGCTACACCTTC.

V and J are TRBV7-2 and TRBJ1-2; 9 bases match TRBD1. Germline CDR1 and CDR2: SGHTA and FQGNSA. Trimming cost V 1 base and J 2 bases; bases outside gene matches: 2. The CDR3 is 15 residues long. This chain's CDR3 is CASSLVGQGNYGYTF. The DNA of the CDR3 is TGTGCCAGCAGCTTAGTGGGACAGGGAAACTATGGCTACACCTTC.

The rearrangement links TRBV29-1 to TRBJ1-4; 7 bases fit TRBD1. The V segment lost 6 bases and the J segment 8 bases; nucleotides outside the gene matches: 9. CDR1 is SQVTM and CDR2 is ANQGSEA in the germline V gene. The CDR3 loop spans 13 amino acids. For the CDR3, the DNA is TGCAGCGTCCGACTCCAGGGGGAAGAAAAACTGTTTTTT. This encodes CSVRLQGEEKLFF.

The chain couples TRBV6-4 to TRBJ1-2; maybe TRBD1 (5 bases). Trimming left V 0 bases short and J 8 bases short, with 13 bases between. Germline values: CDR1 MRHNA, CDR2 SNTAGT. The CDR3 has 14 residues. CDR3 in DNA: TGTGCCAGCAGTGACTCGAGAGGGGCTAGGGGCTACACCTTC. Translating gives CASSDSRGARGYTF.

The DNA of the CDR3 is TGTGCCAGTAGTCGCAGGACAGGGAGCAATCAGCCCCAGCATTTT. It translates to CASSRRTGSNQPQHF. This chain links TRBV19 with TRBJ1-5; TRBD1 agrees at 8 bases. V was pared by 5 bases and J by 1 base, with 4 bases of the junction left unmatched. The CDR3 runs to 15 residues. The germline V gene has CDR1 LNHDA and CDR2 SQIVND (reference sequence).

The chain uses TRBV7-9 and TRBJ1-1, with a possible D match to TRBD1 (6 bases). Looked up from germline, CDR1 is SEHNR and CDR2 is FQNEAQ (reference sequence). The CDR3 extends over 15 amino acids. The V gene lost 3 bases and the J gene lost 1 base, with 12 bases spanning the gap. In DNA form, the CDR3 reads TGTGCCAGCAGCTTCCATAGGGGGTCGAACACTGAAGCTTTCTTT. Translation: CASSFHRGSNTEAFF.

This clone turned up a few times. The chain joins TRBV29-1 to TRBJ1-1; possibly TRBD1 for D (5 bases). V shed 4 bases and J shed 4 bases, with 13 bases lying between them. The CDR3 has 13 residues. The germline CDR1 and CDR2 sequences are SQVTM and ANQGSEA. For the CDR3, the DNA is TGCAGCGTTGCCAATCCAGGGTCCACTGAAGCTTTCTTT. It codes for CSVANPGSTEAFF.

This chain links TRBV30 with TRBJ1-1, with D unclear. With 4 bases removed from V and 10 bases from J, the gap between germline ends came to 16 bases. Germline V gives CDR1 GTSNPN, CDR2 SVGIG (reference sequence). The CDR3 has 12 residues. The CDR3 nucleotides are TGTGCCTGGACGTTGAGTGGGGAGAGAGCTTTCTTT. This sequence encodes CAWTLSGERAFF.

V is TRBV7-8 and J is TRBJ2-3; 7 bases line up with TRBD2. The CDR3 consists of 11 residues. Per germline, CDR1 SGHVS and CDR2 FQNEAQ. The V and J ends lost 4 bases and 11 bases, in that order; junction bases with no gene match: 3. This CDR3 reads CASSSAGMQYF. CDR3 nucleotide sequence: TGTGCCAGCAGCTCAGCGGGGATGCAGTATTTT.

This chain joins TRBV4-2 and TRBJ2-5; 8 bases agree with TRBD1. With V trimmed by 0 bases and J by 4 bases, 4 bases remained unmatched. The CDR3 is made up of 15 amino acids. Germline CDR1 and CDR2: LGHNA and YNFKEQ. The CDR3 region is CASSQEPDRGETQYF. As DNA, the CDR3 is TGTGCCAGCAGCCAAGAACCCGACAGGGGAGAGACCCAGTACTTC.

The chain employs TRBV10-3 and TRBJ2-7, with unresolved D. Between the trimmed V and J ends, which lost 0 bases and 0 bases, there was a span of 12 bases. Germline V gene sequence: CDR1 ENHRY, CDR2 SYGVKD. The CDR3 extends over 16 amino acids. The CDR3 DNA follows: TGTGCCATCAGTGAGTCAACAAGGTCGTTCTCCTACGAGCAGTACTTC. Translating it yields CAISESTRSFSYEQYF.

The J gene is TRBJ2-3, the V gene TRBV7-9; TRBD1 is a possible D gene (5 bases). The V gene's germline CDR1 is SEHNR and CDR2 FQNEAQ (reference sequence). V was pared by 3 bases and J by 1 base, with 5 bases between. The CDR3 spans 13 residues. Here the CDR3 reads CASSFRGTDTQYF. In nucleotides, the CDR3 is TGTGCCAGCAGCTTCAGGGGCACAGATACGCAGTATTTT.

In its sample, this clone was seen a few times. The chain couples TRBV7-8 to TRBJ2-7, with D possibly TRBD2 on 6 matching bases. Germline-derived CDR1 and CDR2 are SGHVS and FQNEAQ. This CDR3 is 14 amino acids long. V was trimmed by 8 bases and J by 6 bases, leaving 20 bases between them. The CDR3 sequence is CASAPVGRRGEQYF. CDR3 DNA sequence: TGTGCCAGCGCCCCGGTCGGCAGGAGGGGCGAGCAGTACTTC.

V is TRBV5-1 and J is TRBJ2-6; the D gene is possibly TRBD1 (5 bases). From germline, CDR1 is SGHRS and CDR2 YFSETQ. The V and J ends lost 4 bases and 4 bases respectively, with 15 bases between them. The CDR3 is 16 amino acids. The DNA of the CDR3 is TGCGCCAGCAGCCCAGGACACGTCGGGGGGGCCAACGTCCTGACTTTC. Translated: CASSPGHVGGANVLTF.

Of note for this clone: Other DNA sequences of this sample code for an identical CDR3. The chain has TRBV30 and TRBJ2-3, with D possibly matching TRBD1 (5 bases). Per the germline V gene, CDR1 is GTSNPN and CDR2 is SVGIG (reference sequence). The CDR3 covers 15 residues. Trimming shortened V by 2 bases and J by 0 bases, and 12 bases separated the two germline ends. CDR3 in amino acids: CAWSPTVPSTDTQYF. The CDR3 DNA reads as TGTGCCTGGAGTCCGACAGTCCCTAGCACAGATACGCAGTATTTT.

The chain joins TRBV4-3 to TRBJ2-2; D is possibly TRBD1 (5 bases). V lost 0 bases and J 5 bases, leaving 13 bases between the germline ends. The CDR3 covers 16 residues. The V gene's germline CDR1 is LGHNA and CDR2 YSLEER. This CDR3 is CASSQELAKGTGELFF. CDR3 nucleotide sequence: TGCGCCAGCAGCCAAGAACTGGCGAAGGGGACCGGGGAGCTGTTTTTT.